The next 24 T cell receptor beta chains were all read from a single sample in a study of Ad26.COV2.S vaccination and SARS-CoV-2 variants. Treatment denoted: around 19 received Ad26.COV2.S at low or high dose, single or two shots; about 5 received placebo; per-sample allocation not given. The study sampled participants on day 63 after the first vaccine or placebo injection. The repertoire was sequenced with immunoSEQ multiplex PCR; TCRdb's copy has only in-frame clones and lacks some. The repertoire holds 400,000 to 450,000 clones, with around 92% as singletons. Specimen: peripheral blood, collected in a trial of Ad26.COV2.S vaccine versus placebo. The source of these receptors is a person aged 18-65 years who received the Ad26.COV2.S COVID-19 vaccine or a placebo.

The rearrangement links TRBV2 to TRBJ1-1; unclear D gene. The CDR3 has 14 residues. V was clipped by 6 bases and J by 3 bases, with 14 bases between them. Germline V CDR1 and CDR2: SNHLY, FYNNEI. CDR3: CASSPSGWDTEAFF. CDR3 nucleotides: TGTGCCAGCAGCCCCTCGGGGTGGGACACTGAAGCTTTCTTT. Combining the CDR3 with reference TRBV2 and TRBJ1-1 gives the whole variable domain EPEVTQTPSHQVTQMGQEVILRCVPISNHLYFYWYRQILGQKVEFLVSFYNNEISEKSEIFDDQFSVERPDGSNFTLKIRSTKLEDSAMYFCASSPSGWDTEAFFGQGTRLTVV.

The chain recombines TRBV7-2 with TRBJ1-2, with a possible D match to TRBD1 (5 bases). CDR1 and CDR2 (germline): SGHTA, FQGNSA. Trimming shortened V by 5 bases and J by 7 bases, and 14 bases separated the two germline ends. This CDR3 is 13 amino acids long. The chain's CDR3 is CASSLRMGGGYTF. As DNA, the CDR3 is TGTGCCAGCAGCCTACGGATGGGGGGTGGCTACACCTTC.

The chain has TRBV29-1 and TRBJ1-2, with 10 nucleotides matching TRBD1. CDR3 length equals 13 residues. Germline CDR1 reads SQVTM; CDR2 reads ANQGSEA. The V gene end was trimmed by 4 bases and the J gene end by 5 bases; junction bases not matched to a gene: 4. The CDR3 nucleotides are TGCAGCGTTGTGACAGGGGGCATTTATGGCTACACCTTC. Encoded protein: CSVVTGGIYGYTF.

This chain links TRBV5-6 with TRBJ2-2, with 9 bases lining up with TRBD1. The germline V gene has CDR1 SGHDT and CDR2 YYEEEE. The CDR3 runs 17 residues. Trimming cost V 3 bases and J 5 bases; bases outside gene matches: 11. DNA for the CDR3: TGTGCCAGCAGCTCCTGGACAGGGGAGTATATAACCGGGGAGCTGTTTTTT. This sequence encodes CASSSWTGEYITGELFF.

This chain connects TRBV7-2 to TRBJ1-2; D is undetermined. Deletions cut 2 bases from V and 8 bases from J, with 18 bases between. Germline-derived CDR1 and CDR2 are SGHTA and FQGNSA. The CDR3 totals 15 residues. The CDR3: CASSLSGGAGYGYTF. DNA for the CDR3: TGTGCCAGCAGCTTATCGGGAGGAGCGGGTTACGGCTACACCTTC.

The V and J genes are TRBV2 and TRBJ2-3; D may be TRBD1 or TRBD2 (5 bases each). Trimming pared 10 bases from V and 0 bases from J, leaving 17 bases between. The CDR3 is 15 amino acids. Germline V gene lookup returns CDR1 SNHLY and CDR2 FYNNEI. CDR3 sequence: CANGARAGSTDTQYF. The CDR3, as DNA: TGTGCCAATGGGGCGAGGGCGGGCAGCACAGATACGCAGTATTTT.

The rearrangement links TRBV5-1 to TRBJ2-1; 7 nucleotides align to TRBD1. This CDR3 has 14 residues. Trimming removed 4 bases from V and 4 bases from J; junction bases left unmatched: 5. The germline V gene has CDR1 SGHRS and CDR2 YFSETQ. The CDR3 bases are TGCGCCAGCAGCACGGGACAGTTTTACAATGAGCAGTTCTTC. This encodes CASSTGQFYNEQFF.

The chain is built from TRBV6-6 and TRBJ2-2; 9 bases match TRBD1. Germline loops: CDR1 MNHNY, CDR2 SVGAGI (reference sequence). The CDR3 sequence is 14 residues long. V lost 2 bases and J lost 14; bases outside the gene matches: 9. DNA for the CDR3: TGTGCCAGCAGTTACCGGGACAGGGTGAGGGGCCTGTTTTTT. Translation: CASSYRDRVRGLFF.

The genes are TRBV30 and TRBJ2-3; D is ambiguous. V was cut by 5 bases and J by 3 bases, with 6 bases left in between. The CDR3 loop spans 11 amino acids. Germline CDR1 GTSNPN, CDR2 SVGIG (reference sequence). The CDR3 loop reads CAWHTTDTQYF. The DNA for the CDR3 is TGTGCCTGGCATACAACAGATACGCAGTATTTT.

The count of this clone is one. The CDR3 region has the DNA TGTGCCAGCACCTGGGCGGGGGTCACCGGGGAGCTGTTTTTT. It yields the protein CASTWAGVTGELFF. The chain is built from TRBV27 and TRBJ2-2; 7 bases align to TRBD2. Germline lookup yields CDR1 MNHEY and CDR2 SMNVEV (reference sequence). The junction had 6 bases not matched to a gene; V was cut back by 7 bases and J by 4 bases. CDR3 size: 14 residues.

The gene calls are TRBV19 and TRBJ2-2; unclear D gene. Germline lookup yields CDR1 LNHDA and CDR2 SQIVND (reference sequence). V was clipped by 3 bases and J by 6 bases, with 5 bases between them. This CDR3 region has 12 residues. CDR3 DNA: TGTGCCAGTAGTATGTTGGCCGGGGAGCTGTTTTTT. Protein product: CASSMLAGELFF.

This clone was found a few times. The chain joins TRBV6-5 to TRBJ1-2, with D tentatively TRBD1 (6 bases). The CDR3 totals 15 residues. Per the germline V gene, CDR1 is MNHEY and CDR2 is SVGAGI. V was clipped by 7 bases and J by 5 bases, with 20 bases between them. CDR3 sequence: CASNPVGGGYYGYTF. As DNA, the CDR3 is TGTGCCAGCAACCCCGTCGGAGGGGGATATTATGGCTACACCTTC.

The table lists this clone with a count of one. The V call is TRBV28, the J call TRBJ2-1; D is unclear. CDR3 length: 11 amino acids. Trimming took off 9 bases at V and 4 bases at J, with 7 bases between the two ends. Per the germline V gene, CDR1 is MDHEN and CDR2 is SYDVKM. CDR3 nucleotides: TGTGCCAGTACCAATTACAATGAGCAGTTCTTC. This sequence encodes CASTNYNEQFF.

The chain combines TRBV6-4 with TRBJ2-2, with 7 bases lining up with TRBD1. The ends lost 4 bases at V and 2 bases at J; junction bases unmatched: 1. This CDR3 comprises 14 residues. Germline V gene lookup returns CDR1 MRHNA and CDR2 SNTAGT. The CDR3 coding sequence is TGTGCCAGCAGTGGACAGGGCAACACCGGGGAGCTGTTTTTT. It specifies CASSGQGNTGELFF.

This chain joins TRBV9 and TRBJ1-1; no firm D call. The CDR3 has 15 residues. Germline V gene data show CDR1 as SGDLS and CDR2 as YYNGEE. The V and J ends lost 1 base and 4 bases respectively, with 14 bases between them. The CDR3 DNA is TGTGCCAGCAGCGTAAACCTCGGGAGTGGCACTGAAGCTTTCTTT. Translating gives CASSVNLGSGTEAFF.

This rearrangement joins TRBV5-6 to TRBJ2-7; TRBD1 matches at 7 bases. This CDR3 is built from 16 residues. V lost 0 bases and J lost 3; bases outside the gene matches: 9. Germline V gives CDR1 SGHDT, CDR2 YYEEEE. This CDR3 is CASSLGVGQALYEQYF. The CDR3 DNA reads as TGTGCCAGCAGCTTGGGGGTAGGACAGGCCCTCTACGAGCAGTACTTC.

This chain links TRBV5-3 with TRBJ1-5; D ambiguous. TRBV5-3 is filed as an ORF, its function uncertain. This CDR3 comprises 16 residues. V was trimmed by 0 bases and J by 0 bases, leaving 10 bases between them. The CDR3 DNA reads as TGTGCCAGAAGCTTGGTATGGGCTTATAGCAATCAGCCCCAGCATTTT. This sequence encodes CARSLVWAYSNQPQHF.

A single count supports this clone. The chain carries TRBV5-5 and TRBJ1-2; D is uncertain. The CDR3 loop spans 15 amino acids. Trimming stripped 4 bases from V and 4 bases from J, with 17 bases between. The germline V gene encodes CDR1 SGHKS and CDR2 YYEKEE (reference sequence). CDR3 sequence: CASSPTVQDFYGYTF. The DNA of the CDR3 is TGTGCCAGCAGCCCCACGGTCCAAGATTTCTATGGCTACACCTTC.

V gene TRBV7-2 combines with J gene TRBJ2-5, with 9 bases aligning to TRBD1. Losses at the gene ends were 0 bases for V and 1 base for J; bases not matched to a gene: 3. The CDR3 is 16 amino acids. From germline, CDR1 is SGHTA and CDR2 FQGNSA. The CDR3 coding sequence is TGTGCCAGCAGCTTAGCGAGGACAGGGGCCCAAGAGACCCAGTACTTC. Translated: CASSLARTGAQETQYF.

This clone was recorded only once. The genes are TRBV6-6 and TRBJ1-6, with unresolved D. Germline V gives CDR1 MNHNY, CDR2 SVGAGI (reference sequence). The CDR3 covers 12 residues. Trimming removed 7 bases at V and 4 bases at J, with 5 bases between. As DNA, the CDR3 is TGTGCCAGCAATATTTATAATTCACCCCTCCACTTT. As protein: CASNIYNSPLHF.

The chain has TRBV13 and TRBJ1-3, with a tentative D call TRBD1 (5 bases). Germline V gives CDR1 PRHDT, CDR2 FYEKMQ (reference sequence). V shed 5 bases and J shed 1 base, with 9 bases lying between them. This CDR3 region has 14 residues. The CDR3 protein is CASSPRGSGNTIYF. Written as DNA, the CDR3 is TGTGCCAGCAGCCCTAGGGGATCTGGAAACACCATATATTTT. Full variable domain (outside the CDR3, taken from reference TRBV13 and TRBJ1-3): AAGVIQSPRHLIKEKRETATLKCYPIPRHDTVYWYQQGPGQDPQFLISFYEKMQSDKGSIPDRFSAQQFSDYHSELNMSSLELGDSALYFCASSPRGSGNTIYFGEGSWLTVV.

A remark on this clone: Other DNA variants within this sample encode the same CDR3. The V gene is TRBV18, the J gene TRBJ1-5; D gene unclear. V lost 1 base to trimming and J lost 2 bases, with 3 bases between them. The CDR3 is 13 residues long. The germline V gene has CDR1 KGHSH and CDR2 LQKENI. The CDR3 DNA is TGTGCCAGCTCACCACAGGGCAATCAGCCCCAGCATTTT. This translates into CASSPQGNQPQHF.

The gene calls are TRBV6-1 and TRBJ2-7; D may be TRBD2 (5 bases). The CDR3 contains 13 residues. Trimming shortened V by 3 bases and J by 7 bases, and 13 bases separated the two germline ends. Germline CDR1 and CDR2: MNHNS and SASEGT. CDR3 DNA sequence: TGTGCCAGCAGTGACCCCCCTCGGGAAGAGCAGTACTTC. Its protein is CASSDPPREEQYF.

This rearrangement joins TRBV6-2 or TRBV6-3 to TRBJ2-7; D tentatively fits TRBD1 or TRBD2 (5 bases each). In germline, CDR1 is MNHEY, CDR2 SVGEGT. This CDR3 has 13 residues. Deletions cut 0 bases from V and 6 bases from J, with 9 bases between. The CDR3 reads CASSYSDSGEQYF. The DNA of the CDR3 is TGTGCCAGCAGTTACTCAGACAGCGGCGAGCAGTACTTC.